This T cell receptor beta chain was sequenced during a study of shared T cell receptors in the human thymus. In this sample, this clone turned up a few times. The table came from immunoSEQ multiplex PCR; TCRdb's copy has only in-frame clones and leaves some out. This table has roughly 560,000 clones, 75% to 80% appearing once. Germline CDR1 SGHDN, CDR2 FVKESK. The CDR3 is made up of 19 amino acids. The germline V and J ends were trimmed by 4 bases and 1 base, with 25 bases remaining between them. A further study also used this sample, focusing on human thymus T cells. That paper states: Donors were healthy Finnish infants having corrective surgery for congenital heart defects.

The chain carries TRBV14 and TRBJ1-1; D gene unclear. This clonotype was sampled from a boy less than two years old with a congenital heart defect. The specimen was thymocytes. Here the CDR3 reads CASSPGEVPITKANTEAFF. Written as DNA, the CDR3 is TGTGCCAGCAGCCCCGGGGAGGTACCTATAACCAAAGCGAACACTGAAGCTTTCTTT.